The 24 T cell receptor beta chains below were found in one sample sequenced in a study of cytomegalovirus exposure and HLA in healthy donors. 13 Jbeta primers and 60 Vbeta primers were used for the PCR. Sequenced by immunoSEQ multiplex PCR; TCRdb stores in-frame clones only, minus some. Of some 100,000 clones in the sample, around 76% were seen once. The source material was PBMCs. These TCRs come from a woman aged 40 to 55 in good health and CMV-seropositive.

The J gene is TRBJ1-4, the V gene TRBV6-1; D gene unclear. The V end lost 6 bases, the J end lost 0 bases, and 2 bases lay between the germline ends. The CDR3 runs to 12 residues. CDR1 is MNHNS, CDR2 SASEGT, per germline. This CDR3 reads CASSTTNEKLFF. For the CDR3, the DNA is TGTGCCAGCAGCACAACTAATGAAAAACTGTTTTTT.

This clone was counted a few times. The V gene is TRBV28, the J gene TRBJ1-1, with D unclear. The CDR3 runs to 16 residues. Germline loops: CDR1 MDHEN, CDR2 SYDVKM. V gave up 3 bases and J gave up 6 bases, with 20 bases separating them. CDR3 residues: CASSFYLMVRASEAFF. CDR3 bases: TGTGCCAGCAGTTTTTATTTAATGGTGAGGGCGTCTGAAGCTTTCTTT. Supplemented by reference TRBV28 and TRBJ1-1, the full variable domain reads DVKVTQSSRYLVKRTGEKVFLECVQDMDHENMFWYRQDPGLGLRLIYFSYDVKMKEKGDIPEGYSVSREKKERFSLILESASTNQTSMYLCASSFYLMVRASEAFFGQGTRLTVV.

The genes are TRBV19 and TRBJ1-5, with 11 bases that match TRBD1. Germline values: CDR1 LNHDA, CDR2 SQIVND (reference sequence). The CDR3 length is 14 residues. V lost 6 bases and J lost 6; bases outside the gene matches: 4. The CDR3 region is CASRAGTGGQPQHF. The DNA for the CDR3 is TGTGCCAGTAGGGCCGGGACAGGGGGTCAGCCCCAGCATTTT.

This rearrangement joins TRBV12-5 to TRBJ1-5, with D maybe TRBD1 (6 bases). The germline CDR1 and CDR2 sequences are LGHNT and FRNRAP. This CDR3 contains 14 residues. V shed 5 bases and J shed 3 bases, with 11 bases lying between them. CDR3 in DNA: TGTGCTAGTGGTCCTGACAGGCACAATCAGCCCCAGCATTTT. The encoded protein is CASGPDRHNQPQHF.

This chain joins TRBV7-2 and TRBJ2-3; tentative D call: TRBD2 (5 bases). Germline V lookup: CDR1 SGHTA, CDR2 FQGNSA. Trimming pared 4 bases from V and 8 bases from J, leaving 19 bases between. The CDR3 loop spans 15 amino acids. CDR3 nucleotide sequence: TGTGCCAGCAGCTCCTCTGCGGGTACCCGGGGTACGCAGTATTTT. Its translation: CASSSSAGTRGTQYF.

J is TRBJ2-3 and V is TRBV30, with 10 bases matching TRBD2. CDR3 length equals 16 residues. Germline V CDR1 and CDR2: GTSNPN, SVGIG (reference sequence). V dropped 0 bases and J dropped 4; count of bases not matched to a gene: 7. The CDR3 DNA sequence: TGTGCCTGGAGTGTACAGTTAGCGGGGGGAGCAGATACGCAGTATTTT. Protein: CAWSVQLAGGADTQYF.

CDR3 protein: CASSLVSLRYNSPLHF. In DNA form, the CDR3 reads TGTGCCAGCAGCTTGGTTTCTTTGAGGTATAATTCACCCCTCCACTTT. The chain uses TRBV5-4 and TRBJ1-6; no definite D call. CDR3 length: 16 amino acids. V lost 0 bases to trimming and J lost 4 bases, with 11 bases between them. From germline, CDR1 is SGHNT and CDR2 YYREEE (reference sequence). The variable domain in full, with the rest retrieved from reference TRBV5-4 and TRBJ1-6, is ETGVTQSPTHLIKTRGQQVTLRCSSQSGHNTVSWYQQALGQGPQFIFQYYREEENGRGNFPPRFSGLQFPNYSSELNVNALELDDSALYLCASSLVSLRYNSPLHFGNGTRLTVT.

V is TRBV6-1 and J is TRBJ2-7; 8 bases fit TRBD1. Germline lookup yields CDR1 MNHNS and CDR2 SASEGT. Unmatched junction bases numbered 9, after V lost 6 bases and J lost 2 bases. The CDR3 covers 15 residues. In DNA form, the CDR3 reads TGTGCCAGCAGCGCTCCCAAGGGACAGGCCTACGAGCAGTACTTC. Amino acid sequence: CASSAPKGQAYEQYF.

This clone was found once. The rearrangement links TRBV19 to TRBJ2-2, with 10 positions matching TRBD1. Germline V lookup: CDR1 LNHDA, CDR2 SQIVND (reference sequence). V trimming: 6 bases; J trimming: 3 bases; junction bases outside the gene matches: 7. The CDR3 totals 16 residues. CDR3 DNA sequence: TGTGCCAGTAGAGATTCCGGGACAGGGGACACCGGGGAGCTGTTTTTT. It codes for CASRDSGTGDTGELFF. Together with reference TRBV19 and TRBJ2-2, the CDR3 gives the full variable domain: DGGITQSPKYLFRKEGQNVTLSCEQNLNHDAMYWYRQDPGQGLRLIYYSQIVNDFQKGDIAEGYSVSREKKESFPLTVTSAQKNPTAFYLCASRDSGTGDTGELFFGEGSRLTVL.

The gene calls are TRBV30 and TRBJ1-6, with D unresolved. V was shortened by 2 bases and J by 7 bases, with 12 bases between the two germline ends. CDR1 is GTSNPN and CDR2 is SVGIG in the germline V gene (reference sequence). The CDR3 runs 14 residues. The CDR3 here is CAWSTTTINSPLHF. CDR3 DNA: TGTGCCTGGAGTACCACTACTATCAATTCACCCCTCCACTTT.

The chain employs TRBV7-2 and TRBJ1-3; D is ambiguous. Trimming took off 3 bases at V and 1 base at J, with 7 bases between the two ends. CDR1 is SGHTA and CDR2 is FQGNSA in the germline V gene. The CDR3 runs to 14 residues. In DNA form, the CDR3 reads TGTGCCAGCAGCTTGCTAGTGTCTGGAAACACCATATATTTT. Translated, it gives CASSLLVSGNTIYF.

This clone was picked up a small number of times. The chain joins TRBV6-5 to TRBJ2-6, with TRBD1 identical over 7 bases. Looked up from germline, CDR1 is MNHEY and CDR2 is SVGAGI. This CDR3 region has 15 residues. Trimming removed 7 bases from V and 4 bases from J; junction bases left unmatched: 7. CDR3 sequence reads: CASTPGGSGANVLTF. The CDR3 DNA reads TGTGCCAGCACCCCAGGGGGTTCCGGGGCCAACGTCCTGACTTTC.

The chain couples TRBV5-3 to TRBJ1-6; 7 nucleotides match TRBD1. TRBV5-3 is an open reading frame, and its role is uncertain. J was trimmed by 7 bases and V by 4 bases; bases with no gene match: 14. The CDR3 is made up of 17 amino acids. The CDR3 region is CARSIPHRGAYNSPLHF. The DNA for the CDR3 is TGTGCCAGAAGCATCCCCCACAGGGGAGCTTACAATTCACCCCTCCACTTT.

This clone occurred a few times. V and J are TRBV6-1 and TRBJ1-6; D unresolved. CDR3 length: 16 residues. Per germline, CDR1 MNHNS and CDR2 SASEGT. Trimming shortened V by 0 bases and J by 3 bases, and 9 bases separated the two germline ends. The CDR3 loop reads CASSEAAQVYNSPLHF. The CDR3 DNA sequence: TGTGCCAGCAGTGAAGCGGCCCAGGTCTATAATTCACCCCTCCACTTT.

The chain uses TRBV15 and TRBJ2-7; weak D call: TRBD1 (6 bases). CDR3 length: 15 residues. V lost 3 bases and J 2 bases, leaving 14 bases between the germline ends. Germline-derived CDR1 and CDR2 are LNHNV and YYDKDF (reference sequence). The DNA of the CDR3 is TGTGCCACCAGCAGGGAGACAGGCTTTCCCTACGAGCAGTACTTC. Its translation is CATSRETGFPYEQYF.

The J gene is TRBJ1-1, the V gene TRBV5-1; tentatively, D is TRBD1 (5 bases). CDR3 length equals 16 residues. V was clipped by 7 bases and J by 1 base, with 20 bases between them. The V gene's germline CDR1 is SGHRS and CDR2 YFSETQ. The CDR3 coding sequence is TGCGCCAGCGGCGGGGAGGGGCACCTGGGGAACACTGAAGCTTTCTTT. This encodes CASGGEGHLGNTEAFF.

The gene calls are TRBV30 and TRBJ1-6; 9 nucleotides line up with TRBD1. The ends lost 8 bases at V and 7 bases at J; junction bases unmatched: 3. Germline V gives CDR1 GTSNPN, CDR2 SVGIG (reference sequence). This CDR3 has 12 amino acids. The CDR3 bases are TGTGCCCAAGGACAGGGGAATTCACCCCTCCACTTT. Translation gives CAQGQGNSPLHF.

The chain links TRBV5-1 to TRBJ1-4; D is possibly TRBD1 (5 bases). V lost 0 bases and J 6 bases, leaving 9 bases between the germline ends. The CDR3 length is 14 residues. Germline V gene data show CDR1 as SGHRS and CDR2 as YFSETQ. The CDR3 sequence: CASSLEGRDEKLFF. The CDR3 DNA is TGCGCCAGCAGCTTGGAGGGCAGGGATGAAAAACTGTTTTTT.

The chain is built from TRBV28 and TRBJ1-1; D call uncertain. The CDR3 runs to 13 residues. Germline loops: CDR1 MDHEN, CDR2 SYDVKM. The V and J ends lost 4 bases and 3 bases respectively, with 9 bases between them. In DNA form, the CDR3 reads TGTGCCAGCAGTTCTCCCTTCCACACTGAAGCTTTCTTT. Translating it yields CASSSPFHTEAFF.

This clone was counted once. The CDR3 DNA follows: TGTGCCAGTAATTCCGGGACAGGGGCTCAGCCCCAGCATTTT. The encoded protein is CASNSGTGAQPQHF. The V gene is TRBV2, the J gene TRBJ1-5, with 10 bases lining up with TRBD1. The CDR3 loop spans 14 amino acids. Looked up from germline, CDR1 is SNHLY and CDR2 is FYNNEI. Losses at the gene ends were 9 bases for V and 6 bases for J; bases not matched to a gene: 8.

This clone was recorded a few times. The V call is TRBV11-1, the J call TRBJ2-1; 7 bases match TRBD1. Trimming removed 3 bases from V and 2 bases from J; junction bases left unmatched: 4. There are 15 residues in the CDR3. Looked up from germline, CDR1 is SGHAT and CDR2 is FQDESV (reference sequence). The CDR3 reads CASSFSTGTYNEQFF. DNA for the CDR3: TGTGCCAGCAGCTTCTCGACAGGGACCTACAATGAGCAGTTCTTC.

The rearrangement uses TRBV18 and TRBJ2-3; D might be TRBD2 (7 bases). The germline V and J ends were trimmed by 5 bases and 1 base, with 10 bases remaining between them. Germline V gene lookup returns CDR1 KGHSH and CDR2 LQKENI. This CDR3 contains 14 residues. The CDR3 is CASSGGAGTDTQYF. The CDR3 DNA reads TGTGCCAGCTCAGGGGGGGCCGGCACAGATACGCAGTATTTT.

The chain joins TRBV27 to TRBJ1-6, with a tentative D call TRBD1 (5 bases). The CDR3 consists of 15 residues. In germline, CDR1 is MNHEY, CDR2 SMNVEV (reference sequence). Between the trimmed V and J ends, which lost 3 bases and 9 bases, there was a span of 15 bases. The CDR3 DNA follows: TGTGCCAGCAGTTTGGGGTGGTCGGGGGTTTCACCCCTCCACTTT. It translates to CASSLGWSGVSPLHF.

CDR3 coding DNA: TGTGCCAGCAGCCCACCACGGGACAGAACCTACGAGCAGTACTTC. Translating gives CASSPPRDRTYEQYF. The chain combines TRBV7-8 with TRBJ2-7, with 7 bases matching TRBD1. The trim removed 5 bases at V and 2 bases at J, leaving 9 bases unmatched. Looked up from germline, CDR1 is SGHVS and CDR2 is FQNEAQ. CDR3 length: 15 residues.